This T cell receptor (beta chain) was sequenced for a study of blood T cell repertoires in COVID-19. In the study overall: Some COVID-19 samples were acute and others convalescent; all came from the United States, Italy and Spain.

Germline-derived CDR1 and CDR2 are SGHRS and YFSETQ. With V trimmed by 0 bases and J by 8 bases, 5 bases remained unmatched. This CDR3 has 15 amino acids. Original data processing: Estimated nucleated cell counts came from reference gene primer amplification. TCRdb's copy holds only in-frame clones and misses some; the assay was immunoSEQ multiplex PCR. V, J and clone size were drawn from that table, and D and trimming were deduced from the DNA. This sample has approximately 110,000 clones, with roughly 83% found just once. This chain uses TRBV5-1 with TRBJ1-4, with 9 nucleotides matching TRBD1. What was sequenced was peripheral blood. The TCR comes from a woman in her fifties or sixties with acute or convalescent COVID-19. The CDR3 sequence is CASSLAATGGEKLFF. In DNA, the CDR3 is TGCGCCAGCAGCTTGGCCGCTACAGGGGGCGAAAAACTGTTTTTT.